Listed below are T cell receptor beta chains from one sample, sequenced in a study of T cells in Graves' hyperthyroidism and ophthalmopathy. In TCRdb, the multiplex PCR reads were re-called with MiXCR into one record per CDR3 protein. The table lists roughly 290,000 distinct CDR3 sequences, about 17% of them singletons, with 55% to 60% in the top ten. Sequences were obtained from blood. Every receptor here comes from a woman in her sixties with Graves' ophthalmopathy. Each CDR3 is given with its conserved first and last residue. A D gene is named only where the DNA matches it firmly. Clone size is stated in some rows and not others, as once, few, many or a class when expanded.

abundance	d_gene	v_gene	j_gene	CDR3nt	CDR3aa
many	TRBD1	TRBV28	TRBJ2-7	TGTGCCAGCAGTCAAATGACAGGGAGCGAGCAGTACTTC	CASSQMTGSEQYF
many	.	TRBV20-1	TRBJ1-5	TGCAGTGCTAGAGCGGCGGGGTCGGCAAGAAATCAGCCCCAGCATTTT	CSARAAGSARNQPQHF
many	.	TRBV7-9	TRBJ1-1	TGTGCCAGCAGCTCCCTCGGCTACACTGAAGCTTTCTTT	CASSSLGYTEAFF
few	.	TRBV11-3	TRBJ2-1	TGTGCCAGCAGCGGCGGGACTGCTAGCTACAATGAGCAGTTCTTC	CASSGGTASYNEQFF
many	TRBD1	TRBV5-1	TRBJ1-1	TGCGCCAGCAGCTCAGGACAGGTACGGAACACTGAAGCTTTCTTT	CASSSGQVRNTEAFF
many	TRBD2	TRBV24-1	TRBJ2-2	TGTGCCACCCGAGCGGGATCGGTGACCGGGGAGCTGTTTTTT	CATRAGSVTGELFF
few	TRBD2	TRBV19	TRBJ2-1	TGTGCCAGTAGTATTGTCGGCGGGAGCTCCTACAATGAGCAGTTCTTC	CASSIVGGSSYNEQFF
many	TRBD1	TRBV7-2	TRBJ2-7	TGTGCCAGCAGTCACGACAGGGCTAAACCAAGCTCCTACGAGCAGTACTTC	CASSHDRAKPSSYEQYF
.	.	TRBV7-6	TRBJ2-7	TGTGCCAGTGGCAGCCGCGAATTCGCGGGGAAGGGGGGTGGCTCCTACGAGCAGTACTTC	CASGSREFAGKGGGSYEQYF
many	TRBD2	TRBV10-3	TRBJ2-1	TGTGCCATCGGGGCGGGAGTCGAGGTGAATGAGCAGTTCTTC	CAIGAGVEVNEQFF
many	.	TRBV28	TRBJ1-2	TGTGCCAGCAGTTTAGTACGGGACTATAGCTACACCTTC	CASSLVRDYSYTF
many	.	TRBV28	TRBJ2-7	TGTGCCAGCAGTTTATCACGGGAAGGAACCTACGAGCAGTACTTC	CASSLSREGTYEQYF
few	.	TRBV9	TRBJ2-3	TGTGCCAGCAGCCCTCGGATAGCTTGGGATACGCAGTATTTT	CASSPRIAWDTQYF
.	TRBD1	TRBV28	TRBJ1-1	TGTGCCAGCAGGGCGAGCGGGACAGGGGGCACTGAAGCTTTCTTT	CASRASGTGGTEAFF
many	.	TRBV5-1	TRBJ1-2	TGCGCCAGCAGCCCGGATCGGGGGGCAGAAGGCTACACCTTC	CASSPDRGAEGYTF
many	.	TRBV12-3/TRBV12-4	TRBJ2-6	TGTGCCAGCAATGCTGCGGCGGCTGGGGCCAACGTCCTGACTTTC	CASNAAAAGANVLTF
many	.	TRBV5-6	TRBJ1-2	TGTGCCAGCAGCTTACGCCGAGATGGCTACACCTTC	CASSLRRDGYTF
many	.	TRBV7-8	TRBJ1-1	TGTGCCAGCAGCTCACAGGGTAACACTGAAGCTTTCTTT	CASSSQGNTEAFF
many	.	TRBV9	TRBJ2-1	TGTGCCAGCAGCGGGTTCGGAGCATTGTACAATGAGCAGTTCTTC	CASSGFGALYNEQFF
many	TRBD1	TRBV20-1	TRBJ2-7	TGCAGTGCTAGGGAGGACAGGGGGACCTACGAGCAGTACTTC	CSAREDRGTYEQYF
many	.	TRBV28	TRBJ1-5	TGTGCCAGCAGGCCGCAGGACGGGGGCGGGCCCCAGCATTTT	CASRPQDGGGPQHF
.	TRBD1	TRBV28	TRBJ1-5	TGTGCCAGCAGTATTCAGGGGGCCGGCAATCAGCCCCAGCATTTT	CASSIQGAGNQPQHF
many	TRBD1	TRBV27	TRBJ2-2	TGTGCCAGCAGTTACAGGGACAGGTCGAACACCGGGGAGCTGTTTTTT	CASSYRDRSNTGELFF
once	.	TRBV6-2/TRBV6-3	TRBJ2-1	TGTGCCAGCAGTTACTCGAGGGGGGCGGCCTACAATGAGCAGTTCTTC	CASSYSRGAAYNEQFF
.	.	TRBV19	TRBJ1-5	TGTGCCAGTAGTATAAAGCACAGGGCCCTTGGGATCAATCAGCCCCAGCATTTT	CASSIKHRALGINQPQHF
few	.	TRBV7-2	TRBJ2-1	TGTGCCAGCAGCTATGGGAAGGGACCCTACAATGAGCAGTTCTTC	CASSYGKGPYNEQFF
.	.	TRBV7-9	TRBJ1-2	TGTGCCAGCAGCTTAGAGGACAGCAATGGCTACACCTTC	CASSLEDSNGYTF
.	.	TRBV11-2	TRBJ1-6	TGTGCCAGCAGCTTAGTCAGACAATCACCCCTCCACTTT	CASSLVRQSPLHF
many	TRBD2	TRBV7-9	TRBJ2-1	TGTGCCAGCAGCCGGGAGGTACTAGCTGCCGGGGAGCAGTTCTTC	CASSREVLAAGEQFF
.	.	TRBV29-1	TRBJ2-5	TGCAGCGCGGGGAAACCGACAGGGAGGCTGGAGACCCAGTACTTC	CSAGKPTGRLETQYF
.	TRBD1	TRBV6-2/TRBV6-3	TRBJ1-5	TGTGCCAGCAGGGCCTTAGGACAGGGCAATCAGCCCCAGCATTTT	CASRALGQGNQPQHF
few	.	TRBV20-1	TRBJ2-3	TGCAGTGCTAGACGCGCTCCATTATCTGATACGCAGTATTTT	CSARRAPLSDTQYF
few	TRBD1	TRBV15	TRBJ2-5	TGTGCCACCAGCAGACCGGGACAGGTTGCCCAAGAGACCCAGTACTTC	CATSRPGQVAQETQYF
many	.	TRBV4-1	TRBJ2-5	TGCGCCAGCAGCCAAGATCGGACGCGTGTGGAGACCCAGTACTTC	CASSQDRTRVETQYF
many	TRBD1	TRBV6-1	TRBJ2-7	TGTGCCAGCAGCCACCTTTGGACAGGGAATCCCTACGAGCAGTACTTC	CASSHLWTGNPYEQYF
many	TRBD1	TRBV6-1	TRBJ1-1	TGTGCCAGCAGTAGGGGACAGCCGAACACTGAAGCTTTCTTT	CASSRGQPNTEAFF
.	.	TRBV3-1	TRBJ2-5	TGTGCCAGCAGCCAAGAACCCACGCACCAAGAGACCCAGTACTTC	CASSQEPTHQETQYF
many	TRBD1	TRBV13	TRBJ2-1	TGTGCCAGCAGCTCTAGAACAGGACAGGGGACCCTCGATGAGCAGTTCTTC	CASSSRTGQGTLDEQFF
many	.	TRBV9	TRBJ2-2	TGTGCCAGCAGCGTAGGAGACACCGGGGAGCTGTTTTTT	CASSVGDTGELFF
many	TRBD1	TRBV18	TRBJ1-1	TGTGCCAGCTCACCACCATCCTTAGGACAGGGGGATGGTGAAGCTTTCTTT	CASSPPSLGQGDGEAFF
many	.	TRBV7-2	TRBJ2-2	TGTGCCAGCAGCTTATTGGGCGGGGGCCTCTACGGGGAGCTGTTTTTT	CASSLLGGGLYGELFF
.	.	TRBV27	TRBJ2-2	TGTGCCAGCAGTTGGGGGGCGAACACCGGGGAGCTGTTTTTT	CASSWGANTGELFF
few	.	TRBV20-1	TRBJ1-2	TGCAGTGCTAGAGATTCTAGAAGAGGAGGCTATGGCTACACCTTC	CSARDSRRGGYGYTF
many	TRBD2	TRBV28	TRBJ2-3	TGTGCCAGCAGTACCGCCGGGAGCGGGAGTTCGACAGATACGCAGTATTTT	CASSTAGSGSSTDTQYF
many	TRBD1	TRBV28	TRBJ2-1	TGTGCCAGCGCCAGTCGGACAGGGGTCTACAATGAGCAGTTCTTC	CASASRTGVYNEQFF
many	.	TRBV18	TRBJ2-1	TGTGCCAGCTCGGGCGGACACTCCTACAATGAGCAGTTCTTC	CASSGGHSYNEQFF
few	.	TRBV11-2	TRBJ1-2	TGTGCCAGCAGCCCACCGGGATTCCTCTATGGCTACACCTTC	CASSPPGFLYGYTF
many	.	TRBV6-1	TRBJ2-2	TGTGCCAGCAGTGTACCGTACACCGGGGAGCTGTTTTTT	CASSVPYTGELFF
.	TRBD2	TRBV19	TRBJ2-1	TGTGCCAGTAGAATGGCGGGAGGGCCGGGGAATGAGCAGTTCTTC	CASRMAGGPGNEQFF
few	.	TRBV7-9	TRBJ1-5	TGTGCCAGCAGCCACGCAGGACATAGCAATCAGCCCCAGCATTTT	CASSHAGHSNQPQHF
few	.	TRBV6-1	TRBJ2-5	TGTGCCAGCAGTGAAATGTCCTTAGGGGAGTACTTC	CASSEMSLGEYF
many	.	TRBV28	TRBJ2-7	TGTGCCAGCAGTTTCGGTATCTACGAGCAGTACTTC	CASSFGIYEQYF
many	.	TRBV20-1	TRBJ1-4	TGCAGTGCCCCCTTAGGGGGTGCGGTTGAAAAACTGTTTTTT	CSAPLGGAVEKLFF
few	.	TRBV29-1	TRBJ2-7	TGCAGCGTCGGGGAGAACAGCTACGAGCAGTACTTC	CSVGENSYEQYF
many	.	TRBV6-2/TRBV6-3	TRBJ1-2	TGTGCCAGCAGCCGGGACCAAGTTACCGGGAACTATGGCTACACCTTC	CASSRDQVTGNYGYTF